These T cell receptor beta chains were read from a single sample in a study of cytomegalovirus exposure and HLA in healthy donors. TCRdb's copy holds only in-frame clones and misses some; the assay was immunoSEQ multiplex PCR. In the table there are around 140,000 clones, approximately 87% of which are singletons. The sequencing input was PBMCs. The origin of the receptors is a man in his forties in good health and CMV-seronegative. Both conserved end residues are part of each CDR3. D genes are given only for firm matches. Where a row states a size, it is once, few, many or the class of an expanded clone; other rows omit it.

abundance	v_gene	j_gene	d_gene	CDR3nt	CDR3aa
NA	TRBV4-1	TRBJ2-7	TRBD1	TGCGCCAGCAGCCACGCCGGGACAGCCTACGAGCAGTACTTC	CASSHAGTAYEQYF
once	TRBV6-5	TRBJ1-4	NA	TGTGCCAGCACAACCCGGGTTCCTACTGAAAAACTGTTTTTT	CASTTRVPTEKLFF
NA	TRBV11-2	TRBJ2-5	NA	TGTGCCAGCAGCGTAGATGAGGGGACCCAGTACTTC	CASSVDEGTQYF
NA	TRBV5-1	TRBJ2-1	NA	TGCGCCAGCAGCTTGACTGGTGACAGCTCCTACAATGAGCAGTTCTTC	CASSLTGDSSYNEQFF
NA	TRBV6-6	TRBJ2-3	NA	TGTGCCAGCAGTTATAACAGGGGGGGAAATACGCAGTATTTT	CASSYNRGGNTQYF
NA	TRBV9	TRBJ1-5	NA	TGTGCCAGCAGCGGTACCCAGGGGCCCCAGCATTTT	CASSGTQGPQHF
NA	TRBV5-5	TRBJ1-5	TRBD1	TGTGCCAGCAGCTTCGACAGGGGCAATCAGCCCCAGCATTTT	CASSFDRGNQPQHF
few	TRBV2	TRBJ2-4	NA	TGTGCCAGCATCGGGATTACAGTAGCCAAAAACATTCAGTACTTC	CASIGITVAKNIQYF
NA	TRBV19	TRBJ1-5	TRBD1	TGTGCCAGTAGTCACAGGGGACGCAATCAGCCCCAGCATTTT	CASSHRGRNQPQHF
NA	TRBV7-2	TRBJ1-1	NA	TGTGCCAGCAGCCAAGGGACACCGAACACTGAAGCTTTCTTT	CASSQGTPNTEAFF
NA	TRBV14	TRBJ1-1	NA	TGTGCCAGCAGCCAAGATCTACGGGGCACTGAAGCTTTCTTT	CASSQDLRGTEAFF
NA	TRBV6-5	TRBJ2-7	NA	TGTGCCAGCAGTCGATTCAACAGCTACGAGCAGTACTTC	CASSRFNSYEQYF
NA	TRBV4-1	TRBJ1-2	NA	TGCGCCAGCAGCCAAGACCTAACAGGGAACTATGGCTACACCTTC	CASSQDLTGNYGYTF
NA	TRBV19	TRBJ1-1	NA	TGTGCCAGTCGGGGGATGAACACTGAAGCTTTCTTT	CASRGMNTEAFF
NA	TRBV19	TRBJ1-5	TRBD1	TGTGCCAGTAGTAGTGGGGCCAGGGGGAACCAGCCCCAGCATTTT	CASSSGARGNQPQHF
NA	TRBV5-6	TRBJ2-2	TRBD2	TGTGCCAGCAGCTTACTAGCGGGGGGAACCGGGGAGCTGTTTTTT	CASSLLAGGTGELFF
NA	TRBV5-1	TRBJ2-7	TRBD2	TGCGCCAGCAGCACGGGGACTAGCGGGATCCAGGACGAGCAGTACTTC	CASSTGTSGIQDEQYF
once	TRBV15	TRBJ1-4	NA	TGTGCCACCAGCTCCCAGGGGAACCCTAATGAAAAACTGTTTTTT	CATSSQGNPNEKLFF
NA	TRBV7-6	TRBJ2-2	TRBD2	TGTGCCAGCAGCCGCAGCGGGGCCGGGGAGCTGTTTTTT	CASSRSGAGELFF
NA	TRBV4-3	TRBJ2-1	TRBD2	TGCGCCAGCAGCCAAGATCAGCATAGCGGGGGGGCGTACAATGAGCAGTTCTTC	CASSQDQHSGGAYNEQFF
NA	TRBV5-1	TRBJ2-5	NA	TGCGCCAGCAGCCCCCTCGGGGGGCGCGGGGAGACCCAGTACTTC	CASSPLGGRGETQYF
once	TRBV5-1	TRBJ2-3	TRBD1	TGCGCCAGCAGCTTGGCCCCGGGACAGAGCACAGATACGCAGTATTTT	CASSLAPGQSTDTQYF
NA	TRBV29-1	TRBJ2-7	TRBD1	TGCAGCGTTGGACAGGGGAACTCCTACGAGCAGTACTTC	CSVGQGNSYEQYF
NA	TRBV7-2	TRBJ2-7	NA	TGTGCCAGCAGCTTAGGGGGCAGCGAGCAGTACTTC	CASSLGGSEQYF
NA	TRBV5-6	TRBJ1-1	TRBD1	TGTGCCAGCAGTTTTTATGGACAGGGTGGTACTGAAGCTTTCTTT	CASSFYGQGGTEAFF
few	TRBV4-3	TRBJ1-1	TRBD1	TGCGCCAGCAGCCAAGCCGACGACAGGGGCCTCTGGAACACTGAAGCTTTCTTT	CASSQADDRGLWNTEAFF
NA	TRBV7-2	TRBJ2-4	TRBD1	TGTGCCAGCAGCTTAGGACCGGACAGGGGTGCCAAAAACATTCAGTACTTC	CASSLGPDRGAKNIQYF
NA	TRBV7-3	TRBJ2-5	NA	TGTGCCAGCAGCTTACTCGCCGCGGGGTTACAAGAGACCCAGTACTTC	CASSLLAAGLQETQYF
NA	TRBV2	TRBJ2-3	TRBD2	TGTGCCAGCAGTCCCCGCCAGCGGGATACAGATACGCAGTATTTT	CASSPRQRDTDTQYF
NA	TRBV27	TRBJ1-5	NA	TGTGCCAGCAGTTTACAGGGAAGCAATCAGCCCCAGCATTTT	CASSLQGSNQPQHF
NA	TRBV9	TRBJ1-2	NA	TGTGCCAGCAGCGTAGACTCTACTGGCTACACCTTC	CASSVDSTGYTF
NA	TRBV28	TRBJ2-7	NA	TGTGCCAGCAGTGGTACAGATTTCTACGAGCAGTACTTC	CASSGTDFYEQYF
NA	TRBV4-3	TRBJ1-6	NA	TGCGCCAGCAGCCACTTTACAGGGCAGGTAAATTCACCCCTCCACTTT	CASSHFTGQVNSPLHF
NA	TRBV2	TRBJ1-1	TRBD1	TGTGCCAGCAGTGAAAGGGGTGGGACAGGGGGCGCAGGAATTAACACTGAAGCTTTCTTT	CASSERGGTGGAGINTEAFF
few	TRBV10-3	TRBJ1-1	NA	TGTGCCATCAGGGGGCGGGGCTCAGGGTCGGCTTTCTTT	CAIRGRGSGSAFF
NA	TRBV7-9	TRBJ2-2	NA	TGTGCCAGCAGCCGGAGGGCAGGCTTGGACACCGGGGAGCTGTTTTTT	CASSRRAGLDTGELFF
NA	TRBV15	TRBJ2-1	TRBD2	TGTGCCACCAGCAGAGGGCCCCAGCGGGGGGCAAATGAGCAGTTCTTC	CATSRGPQRGANEQFF
NA	TRBV7-2	TRBJ1-1	NA	TGTGCCAGCAGCTTAGGCCCAGAGGTCGTAGCTTTCTTT	CASSLGPEVVAFF
NA	TRBV7-2	TRBJ2-7	NA	TGTGCCAGCAGCCGTATCTGGGCTGGGGAGCAGTACTTC	CASSRIWAGEQYF
once	TRBV12-5	TRBJ1-2	TRBD1	TGTGCGGCAGGACAGGCCTATGGCTACACCTTC	CAAGQAYGYTF
NA	TRBV29-1	TRBJ2-7	TRBD1	TGCAGCGTACGGACAGGGGAGGGCTCCGAGCAGTACTTC	CSVRTGEGSEQYF
NA	TRBV4-1	TRBJ2-1	TRBD2	TGCGCCAGCAGCCCGATCGGGACTAGCGGGAACAATGAGCAGTTCTTC	CASSPIGTSGNNEQFF
NA	TRBV27	TRBJ2-1	NA	TGTGCCAGCAGTCCCCTTACCCCTCGGGGCGGGGAAGCTTACAATGAGCAGTTCTTC	CASSPLTPRGGEAYNEQFF
NA	TRBV14	TRBJ1-2	NA	TGTGCCCACGCGCCGGGAGGAGGGGGCTACACCTTC	CAHAPGGGGYTF
NA	TRBV7-2	TRBJ2-3	TRBD1	TGTGCCAGCAGCTTAGAGGGGACGCAGGGGGAAGGGAGCGCGCAGTATTTT	CASSLEGTQGEGSAQYF